Listed below are T cell receptor beta chains from one sample, sequenced in a study of T cells in narcolepsy. Using immunoSEQ multiplex PCR, the repertoire was profiled, and TCRdb retains in-frame clones only, with some absent. The sample carries over 25,000 clones, about four fifths recorded once. Sequencing input: CD45RA- memory CD4+ T cells from PBMCs. Source of these receptors: a human donor with narcolepsy. Each CDR3 is given with its conserved first and last residue. A D gene is named only where the DNA matches it firmly. A row's size may be missing; if present it is once, few, many or a size class.

D	V	J	size	DNA	CDR3
.	TRBV25-1	TRBJ2-7	.	TGTGCCAGCGCCTTGGACCCAATCTACGAGCAGTACTTC	CASALDPIYEQYF
.	TRBV6-1	TRBJ2-7	few	TGTGCCAGCAGTCTTTCCGGGACGGTTTCCTACGAGCAGTACTTC	CASSLSGTVSYEQYF
.	TRBV25-1	TRBJ1-1	.	TGTGCCAGCAGTGAATTAGGGGGAGTGGGAACTGAAGCTTTCTTT	CASSELGGVGTEAFF
.	TRBV6-1	TRBJ1-6	.	TGTGCCACCTCGACCGGAGCACCCCTCCACTTT	CATSTGAPLHF
.	TRBV10-3	TRBJ1-2	.	TGTGCCATCAGTGAGTCAGGAGGCAGGGAAGCTGGCTACACCTTC	CAISESGGREAGYTF
TRBD1	TRBV5-8	TRBJ1-2	.	TGTGCCAGCAGCCGAGGACTACAGGGGCCGTATGGCTACACCTTC	CASSRGLQGPYGYTF
TRBD2	TRBV5-1	TRBJ2-5	.	TGCGCCAGCAGCTTTGCTAGCGGGGGGCCCAAGGAGACCCAGTACTTC	CASSFASGGPKETQYF
TRBD1	TRBV29-1	TRBJ2-2	.	TGCAGCGTGGGACAGTACACCGGGGAGCTGTTTTTT	CSVGQYTGELFF
TRBD2	TRBV11-3	TRBJ2-7	.	TGTGCCAGCAGCTTAGAGACTAGCGGGGAGTACGAGCAGTACTTC	CASSLETSGEYEQYF
.	TRBV7-6	TRBJ1-4	few	TGTGCCAGCAGCTTAGACAGACCGAATGAAAAACTGTTTTTT	CASSLDRPNEKLFF
.	TRBV5-4	TRBJ1-4	.	TGTGCCAGCAGCTTATGGGGATTACGGGAAAAACTGTTTTTT	CASSLWGLREKLFF
.	TRBV19	TRBJ1-5	.	TGTGCCAGTAGTATGAGTAGGGATCAGCCCCAGCATTTT	CASSMSRDQPQHF
.	TRBV4-2	TRBJ1-6	once	TGTGCCAGCAGCCAAGATGTGGGGGGTCTGGGAAGTACTTTAAATTCACCCCTCCACTTT	CASSQDVGGLGSTLNSPLHF
TRBD2	TRBV5-1	TRBJ2-3	once	TGCGCCAGCAGCTCGCCGACTAGCGGGGTGTTCACAGATACGCAGTATTTT	CASSSPTSGVFTDTQYF
.	TRBV28	TRBJ1-2	.	TGTGCCAGCAGCCCGCCGGAGGGGTATGGCTACACCTTC	CASSPPEGYGYTF
.	TRBV30	TRBJ2-7	.	TGTGCCTGGAGCCGGCAGGGGTTTGGAGAGCAGTACTTC	CAWSRQGFGEQYF
.	TRBV7-9	TRBJ1-4	.	TGTGCCAGCAGCTCTACAGGGTCAACTAATGAAAAACTGTTTTTT	CASSSTGSTNEKLFF
TRBD2	TRBV5-4	TRBJ2-7	.	TGTGCCAGCAGCTTGCGACTAGCGGGGGCCAGGGCGCACTTC	CASSLRLAGARAHF
TRBD2	TRBV2	TRBJ2-5	.	TGTGCCAGCAGTGTTACTAGCGGGGGGGAGACCCAGTACTTC	CASSVTSGGETQYF
TRBD1	TRBV5-1	TRBJ1-1	.	TGCGCCAGCAGCTTACTATTCCCAGGGGGACCGAACACTGAAGCTTTCTTT	CASSLLFPGGPNTEAFF
TRBD1	TRBV4-2	TRBJ2-7	few	TGTGCCAGCAGCCAAGGGGGAGTTCGGACAGGTGAATACGAGCAGTACTTC	CASSQGGVRTGEYEQYF
.	TRBV7-9	TRBJ2-2	.	TGTGCCAGCAGCTTAAGTGCCGGGGAGCTGTTTTTT	CASSLSAGELFF
.	TRBV19	TRBJ1-3	.	TGTGCCAGTAGTATCGTAACGGTATTTAACTCTGGAAACACCATATATTTT	CASSIVTVFNSGNTIYF
.	TRBV5-1	TRBJ2-5	.	TGCGCCAGCAGCTTAAGGGTTCAAGAGACCCAGTACTTC	CASSLRVQETQYF
.	TRBV7-9	TRBJ1-2	.	TGTGCCAGCAGCTTAGCCCAGGACGGAGATGGCTACACCTTC	CASSLAQDGDGYTF
.	TRBV11-2	TRBJ2-1	.	TGTGCCTCAGTGGGAGGGGGCAGGAATGAGCAGTTCTTC	CASVGGGRNEQFF
.	TRBV4-1	TRBJ1-5	.	TGCGCCAGCAGCCAAGGTTCGTTCCGGGGACGGGATCAGCCCCAGCATTTT	CASSQGSFRGRDQPQHF
.	TRBV5-1	TRBJ2-1	.	TGCGCCAGCAGCTTGGATCAGAGGGGAAGGGGAGGCAATGAGCAGTTCTTC	CASSLDQRGRGGNEQFF
TRBD2	TRBV7-2	TRBJ2-3	.	TGTGCCAGCAGCCAGGGCGGGGGATTATTCACAGATACGCAGTATTTT	CASSQGGGLFTDTQYF
TRBD1	TRBV5-3	TRBJ1-1	.	TGTGCCAGAAGCCCCGGACAGGGGTACACTGAAGCTTTCTTT	CARSPGQGYTEAFF
.	TRBV10-1	TRBJ2-1	.	TGCGCCAGCAGTGAGTCTAGACTCTCCAATGAGCAGTTCTTC	CASSESRLSNEQFF
TRBD2	TRBV5-1	TRBJ2-7	.	TGCGCCAGCAGCTTCGGGGAGGGGTACGAGCAGTACTTC	CASSFGEGYEQYF
TRBD1	TRBV2	TRBJ2-7	.	TGTGCCAGCAACCCGGACAGGGCCTACGAGCAGTACTTC	CASNPDRAYEQYF
.	TRBV7-3	TRBJ2-5	.	TGTGCCAGCAGCGGGGGACTCCAAGAGACCCAGTACTTC	CASSGGLQETQYF
TRBD1	TRBV7-7	TRBJ2-5	.	TGTGCCAGCAGCTCACCCAGGGGGCCGGTGACCCAGTACTTC	CASSSPRGPVTQYF
TRBD1	TRBV28	TRBJ1-6	.	TGTGCCAGCAGTTTGAGGGGGCGGTCAAGTAGTTCACCCCTCCACTTT	CASSLRGRSSSSPLHF
TRBD1	TRBV28	TRBJ1-2	few	TGTGCCAGCAGTTTAGTTCGGGAACAGGGGGCGGGTGGCTACACCTTC	CASSLVREQGAGGYTF
.	TRBV15	TRBJ1-3	.	TGTGCCACCGCAGGGGAGCAGGGAAACACCATATATTTT	CATAGEQGNTIYF
.	TRBV11-2	TRBJ1-4	.	TGTGCCAGCAGTCGGGGCCAAGGAGAAAAACTGTTTTTT	CASSRGQGEKLFF
TRBD2	TRBV18	TRBJ2-7	.	TGTGCCAGCTCACCCCCGGGACTAGCGGGCTACGAGCAGTACTTC	CASSPPGLAGYEQYF
TRBD1	TRBV19	TRBJ1-3	.	TGTGCCAGTACCTTGAGCGGCAGGGGGCTTGGAAACACCATATATTTT	CASTLSGRGLGNTIYF
.	TRBV6-4	TRBJ2-5	.	TGTGCCAGCAGTCGGTACGGGACACAAGTAGGAGAGACCCAGTACTTC	CASSRYGTQVGETQYF